This T cell receptor (beta chain) was sequenced for a study of OX40 agonist ivuxolimab in advanced cancers. Study in general: It was permissible to have had prior anti-PD-1, anti-PD-L1 or anti-CTLA-4 therapy, and about 40% had some. Study-level points and caveats: Also present in some nonresponders was a low level of normalized T-cell clonal expansion. Antigen specificity remained undetermined for the expanded peripheral T cells. CD8+ T cells averaged more expanded clones than CD4+.

Measured with immunoSEQ multiplex PCR; TCRdb has only the in-frame clones, and not every one. The sample contains around 24,000 clones, around four fifths of which appear only once. Details on this clone: Its target is not known.

This TCR derives from an adult with an advanced solid tumor such as melanoma, head and neck, liver or kidney cancer. Specimen: CD4+ or CD8+ T cells sorted from blood, collected in a trial of the OX40 agonist ivuxolimab.

In DNA form, the CDR3 reads TGTGCCAGCAGCGGGGGACCTCTTTGGGACACTGAAGCTTTCTTT. Its protein is CASSGGPLWDTEAFF. The chain carries TRBV9 and TRBJ1-1; weak D call: TRBD1 (5 bases). Trimming pared 3 bases from V and 3 bases from J, leaving 15 bases between. The CDR3 has 15 residues. Germline loops: CDR1 SGDLS, CDR2 YYNGEE.